This T cell receptor beta chain was captured by sequencing in a study of CD8 T cells in ankylosing spondylitis. CDR1 and CDR2 (germline): MNHEY, SMNVEV (reference sequence). Trimming stripped 4 bases from V and 4 bases from J, with 2 bases between. The CDR3 has 11 amino acids. In its sample, this clonotype was seen a few times. No antigen is known for it. Study-level points and caveats: Blood of patients with ankylosing spondylitis appeared to be characterized by a TCR beta motif of seven or eight highly homologous variants. Clones linked to disease, bearing a CD8+ phenotype, were relatively rare in peripheral blood. Enrichment of disease-linked clones was reportedly significant in matched ankylosing spondylitis synovial fluid.

Using quantitative 5'-RACE with molecular barcodes, the authors made TCR beta libraries. TCRdb independently ran MiXCR on the 5' RACE reads; one entry per CDR3 protein. The table shows just over 300,000 distinct CDR3 sequences, with less than 25% occurring only once. Sequencing used blood, either unsorted or a sorted T cell fraction (not recorded which). V gene TRBV27 combines with J gene TRBJ2-1; D ambiguous. The TCR was taken from a female donor with ankylosing spondylitis or in good health (not recorded which). CDR3 nucleotide sequence: TGTGCCAGCAGTTGGTACAATGAGCAGTTCTTC. Protein sequence: CASSWYNEQFF.